Shown below are 27 T cell receptor beta chains from a single sample sequenced in a study of Ad26.COV2.S vaccination and SARS-CoV-2 variants. The protocol was immunoSEQ multiplex PCR, while the TCRdb copy is restricted to in-frame clones and leaves out a portion. The table has roughly 380,000 clones, about 85% seen once. Stated treatment: about 20 received Ad26.COV2.S at low or high dose, single or two shots; about 5 received placebo; per-sample allocation not given. Specimens were obtained on day 63 following the first vaccine or placebo injection. This specimen was peripheral blood, taken in a trial of Ad26.COV2.S vaccine versus placebo. Receptors originate from a person between 18 and 65 years old who received the Ad26.COV2.S COVID-19 vaccine or a placebo.

The chain carries TRBV5-1 and TRBJ2-5, with D maybe TRBD1 (6 bases). The germline V and J ends were trimmed by 6 bases and 7 bases, with 16 bases remaining between them. Germline CDR1 is SGHRS and CDR2 is YFSETQ. The CDR3 length is 13 residues. The CDR3 DNA is TGCGCCAGCACCCTCGGACAGTCCGGGACCCAGTACTTC. This codes for CASTLGQSGTQYF. The full variable domain, completed using reference TRBV5-1 and TRBJ2-5, is KAGVTQTPRYLIKTRGQQVTLSCSPISGHRSVSWYQQTPGQGLQFLFEYFSETQRNKGNFPGRFSGRQFSNSRSEMNVSTLELGDSALYLCASTLGQSGTQYFGPGTRLLVL.

This clone appeared once. The chain employs TRBV7-9 and TRBJ2-3; D is ambiguous. CDR3 length: 15 residues. Trimming removed 2 bases from V and 0 bases from J, with 9 bases in between. Germline assignment: CDR1 SEHNR and CDR2 FQNEAQ (reference sequence). This CDR3 is CASSLQRASTDTQYF. Written as DNA, the CDR3 is TGTGCCAGCAGCTTACAGCGAGCTAGCACAGATACGCAGTATTTT.

CDR3 region: CASNWGGGGSYNEQFF. The CDR3 nucleotides are TGCGCCAGCAACTGGGGTGGGGGAGGGTCCTACAATGAGCAGTTCTTC. This chain uses TRBV5-1 with TRBJ2-1, with 7 bases that match TRBD2. The CDR3 sequence is 16 residues long. Germline trimming cut 6 bases from V and 1 base from J; bases unmatched to any gene: 10. Germline-derived CDR1 and CDR2 are SGHRS and YFSETQ.

The DNA of the CDR3 is TGCGCCAGCAGCCAAGGAGTACAGGGCTACGAGCAGTACTTC. It yields the protein CASSQGVQGYEQYF. The chain recombines TRBV4-1 with TRBJ2-7, with a possible D match to TRBD1 (6 bases). The CDR3 consists of 14 residues. V lost 1 base and J 3 bases, leaving 10 bases between the germline ends. Germline loops: CDR1 MGHRA, CDR2 YSYEKL.

This clone was observed once. This chain connects TRBV6-5 to TRBJ2-1; either TRBD1 or TRBD2 may supply D (6 bases each). The CDR3 covers 15 residues. Trimming removed 8 bases at V and 0 bases at J, with 14 bases between. Germline CDR1 MNHEY, CDR2 SVGAGI. CDR3 sequence (DNA): TGTGCCAGCCGGACTGGGGGGCGCTCCTACAATGAGCAGTTCTTC. Residues: CASRTGGRSYNEQFF.

This chain uses TRBV24-1 with TRBJ2-1; a possible D gene is TRBD1 (5 bases). The V and J ends lost 1 base and 0 bases respectively, with 9 bases between them. CDR1 KGHDR and CDR2 SFDVKD come from the germline V gene. CDR3 size: 16 residues. The CDR3 region has the DNA TGTGCCACCAGTGATTTTGGCAGGGACTCCTACAATGAGCAGTTCTTC. As protein: CATSDFGRDSYNEQFF.

This chain links TRBV12-5 with TRBJ1-2; D is ambiguous. The V gene's germline CDR1 is LGHNT and CDR2 FRNRAP. The CDR3 length is 14 residues. V lost 0 bases and J 4 bases, leaving 9 bases between the germline ends. DNA of the CDR3: TGTGCTAGTGGTTTGGTACGGGAGCCCTATGGCTACACCTTC. Residues: CASGLVREPYGYTF.

V and J are TRBV6-2 or TRBV6-3 and TRBJ2-2; D unresolved. Deletions cut 2 bases from V and 4 bases from J, with 5 bases between. CDR3 size: 13 residues. Looked up from germline, CDR1 is MNHEY and CDR2 is SVGEGT. CDR3 coding DNA: TGTGCCAGCAGTTACGGTAGCACCGGGGAGCTGTTTTTT. The encoded protein is CASSYGSTGELFF.

V is TRBV28 and J is TRBJ2-3, with 7 bases fitting TRBD2. Germline CDR1 MDHEN, CDR2 SYDVKM. Unmatched junction bases numbered 9, after V lost 7 bases and J lost 11 bases. The CDR3 is 12 residues long. Written as DNA, the CDR3 is TGTGCCAGCACCTCCGGGGGGATCGGGCAGTATTTT. It encodes CASTSGGIGQYF.

This clone was picked up one time. V and J are TRBV7-8 and TRBJ1-1, with D possibly TRBD1 on 5 matching bases. Germline CDR1 is SGHVS and CDR2 is FQNEAQ. The V end was cut by 6 bases, the J end by 1 base, with 9 bases between. The CDR3 extends over 13 amino acids. The DNA of the CDR3 is TGTGCCAGCAGTCACGGGGCGAACACTGAAGCTTTCTTT. Protein product: CASSHGANTEAFF.

As concerns this clone: Other DNA sequences of this sample code for an identical CDR3. The V call is TRBV28, the J call TRBJ2-3, with D unresolved. This CDR3 has 15 amino acids. Trimming removed 3 bases at V and 0 bases at J, with 10 bases between. Germline values: CDR1 MDHEN, CDR2 SYDVKM. CDR3 DNA: TGTGCCAGCAGTTTTTATAACCCTAGCACAGATACGCAGTATTTT. Its protein is CASSFYNPSTDTQYF.

The sample holds one count of this clone. This rearrangement joins TRBV4-1 to TRBJ1-2; D is unresolved. Per the germline V gene, CDR1 is MGHRA and CDR2 is YSYEKL. The V and J ends lost 1 base and 4 bases respectively, with 10 bases between them. CDR3 length equals 14 residues. The CDR3 bases are TGCGCCAGCAGCCAAGGCGGGAAACCCTATGGCTACACCTTC. Its translation: CASSQGGKPYGYTF.

The CDR3 DNA follows: TGTGCCAGCAAAAGCGGGAGGAGGCAAGAGACCCAGTACTTC. Protein sequence: CASKSGRRQETQYF. The chain carries TRBV27 and TRBJ2-5; 9 bases match TRBD2. V lost 7 bases and J lost 2; bases outside the gene matches: 5. Germline V CDR1 and CDR2: MNHEY, SMNVEV (reference sequence). There are 14 residues in the CDR3.

The chain has TRBV7-9 and TRBJ2-7; 7 nucleotides align to TRBD2. Germline CDR1 is SEHNR and CDR2 is FQNEAQ (reference sequence). The CDR3 has 16 amino acids. J lost 5 bases, V lost 5 bases, and 15 bases had no gene match. The CDR3: CASSDPSSGVMNEQYF. The CDR3 DNA follows: TGTGCCAGCAGCGACCCCTCCAGCGGGGTTATGAACGAGCAGTACTTC.

CDR3 region: CASSPLAGGPYEQYF. The DNA of the CDR3 is TGTGCCAGCAGCCCGCTAGCGGGGGGGCCCTACGAGCAGTACTTC. The chain recombines TRBV3-1 (or the pseudogene TRBV3-2) with TRBJ2-7, with 12 bases aligning to TRBD2. Germline CDR1 and CDR2: LGHDT and YNNKEL (reference sequence). V lost 4 bases, J lost 2 bases, and 3 bases stayed unmatched. The CDR3 spans 15 residues.

This chain uses TRBV6-2 or TRBV6-3 with TRBJ2-5, with TRBD1 matching over 8 bases. The germline V gene encodes CDR1 MNHEY and CDR2 SVGEGT. The CDR3 consists of 17 residues. With 0 bases clipped from V and 0 bases from J, the junction kept 6 bases outside the gene matches. The CDR3 region is CASSYSLGQGYQETQYF. DNA for the CDR3: TGTGCCAGCAGTTACTCGCTTGGACAGGGCTACCAAGAGACCCAGTACTTC.

This rearrangement joins TRBV5-1 to TRBJ2-5; 8 nucleotides agree with TRBD1. Germline V gene data show CDR1 as SGHRS and CDR2 as YFSETQ. The CDR3 runs to 14 residues. J was trimmed by 5 bases and V by 5 bases; bases with no gene match: 8. The CDR3 bases are TGCGCCAGCAGATACGACAGGGGTGGCGAGACCCAGTACTTC. Translation gives CASRYDRGGETQYF.

The chain has TRBV28 and TRBJ2-1, with 9 bases aligning to TRBD2. Germline V gene sequence: CDR1 MDHEN, CDR2 SYDVKM. After removal of 4 bases from V and 9 bases from J, the junction contained 10 bases not matched to a gene. The CDR3 is made up of 15 amino acids. The CDR3 DNA follows: TGTGCCAGCAGTTCCCCCGGGACTAGCTCAAGTGAGCAGTTCTTC. Translation gives CASSSPGTSSSEQFF.

The rearrangement joins TRBV14 to TRBJ2-3; 9 nucleotides align to TRBD2. In germline, CDR1 is SGHDN, CDR2 FVKESK. The J segment lost 5 bases and the V segment lost 4 bases, leaving 13 bases of the junction unmatched. The CDR3 length is 17 residues. In nucleotides, the CDR3 is TGTGCCAGCAGCCGTACTTTAGCGGGAGCGCCGGGAGATACGCAGTATTTT. It yields the protein CASSRTLAGAPGDTQYF.

This clone was detected ten times or more. CDR3 sequence (DNA): TGTGCCAGCAGTTACTCGGACAGTCCTAACTATGGCTACACCTTC. Translated: CASSYSDSPNYGYTF. The genes are TRBV6-5 and TRBJ1-2; the D gene is possibly TRBD1 (6 bases). Germline CDR1 reads MNHEY; CDR2 reads SVGAGI. The CDR3 contains 15 residues. The ends were cut back, 0 bases at V and 0 bases at J, with 8 bases in the middle.

CDR3 residues: CASSRARHNSPLHF. Here the CDR3 DNA reads TGTGCCAGCAGCCGGGCACGACACAATTCACCCCTCCACTTT. This sequence joins TRBV7-2 and TRBJ1-6; no firm D call. CDR1 SGHTA and CDR2 FQGNSA come from the germline V gene. V gave up 5 bases and J gave up 7 bases, with 12 bases separating them. This CDR3 is 14 amino acids long.

This chain connects TRBV2 to TRBJ2-4; 10 nucleotides line up with TRBD1. CDR1 and CDR2 from the germline V gene are SNHLY and FYNNEI. With V trimmed by 5 bases and J by 6 bases, 10 bases remained unmatched. The CDR3 runs to 16 residues. The CDR3 is CASSPGQGVSINIQYF. CDR3 bases: TGTGCCAGCAGTCCCGGACAGGGGGTTTCTATAAACATTCAGTACTTC.

The chain couples TRBV6-4 to TRBJ2-1, with 11 bases aligning to TRBD2. Germline V gene sequence: CDR1 MRHNA, CDR2 SNTAGT. Trimming removed 4 bases from V and 3 bases from J; junction bases left unmatched: 2. The CDR3 is 15 amino acids. For the CDR3, the DNA is TGTGCCAGCAGTGTCCTAGCGGGGGGCTACAATGAGCAGTTCTTC. This translates into CASSVLAGGYNEQFF.

This clone was recorded a few times. This chain uses TRBV6-5 with TRBJ1-5; D not resolved. Trimming removed 5 bases from V and 4 bases from J, with 12 bases in between. The CDR3 is 14 residues long. Germline CDR1 is MNHEY and CDR2 is SVGAGI. CDR3 amino acids: CASSNPGPNQPQHF. Written as DNA, the CDR3 is TGTGCCAGCAGTAACCCGGGTCCAAATCAGCCCCAGCATTTT.

The V call is TRBV30, the J call TRBJ1-6; no reliable D call. V was cut by 4 bases and J by 0 bases, with 13 bases left in between. Germline V CDR1 and CDR2: GTSNPN, SVGIG (reference sequence). The CDR3 is made up of 16 amino acids. CDR3 sequence reads: CAWNSLASSYNSPLHF. Here the CDR3 DNA reads TGTGCCTGGAATTCCCTGGCGAGCTCCTATAATTCACCCCTCCACTTT.

This chain joins TRBV6-6 and TRBJ2-3; D call uncertain. V shed 0 bases and J shed 0 bases, with 7 bases lying between them. This CDR3 is 15 amino acids long. Germline values: CDR1 MNHNY, CDR2 SVGAGI (reference sequence). The CDR3 is CASSYSLDSTDTQYF. CDR3 in DNA: TGTGCCAGCAGTTACTCCCTAGACAGCACAGATACGCAGTATTTT.

DNA of the CDR3: TGTGCCAGCAGTTTCTTGACGGAGGCCTACGAGCAGTACTTC. This encodes CASSFLTEAYEQYF. This chain connects TRBV28 to TRBJ2-7; weak D call: TRBD2 (5 bases). Germline-derived CDR1 and CDR2 are MDHEN and SYDVKM. Trimming removed 3 bases at V and 2 bases at J, with 11 bases between. This CDR3 spans 14 amino acids.